Listed here are 5 T cell receptor beta chains from one sample, sequenced in a study of OX40 agonist ivuxolimab in advanced cancers. Generated by immunoSEQ multiplex PCR, the TCRdb table keeps only in-frame clones and is missing some. The sample carries roughly 100,000 clones, 90% recorded once. Material: CD4+ or CD8+ T cells sorted from blood, obtained in a trial of the OX40 agonist ivuxolimab. All receptors come from an adult with an advanced solid tumor such as melanoma, head and neck, liver or kidney cancer.

The CDR3 loop reads CASSPPSRQSGLADTQYF. CDR3 sequence (DNA): TGTGCCAGCAGCCCCCCATCCAGACAATCAGGACTCGCAGATACGCAGTATTTT. The chain uses TRBV7-9 and TRBJ2-3; D possibly corresponds to TRBD2 (5 bases). The CDR3 length is 18 residues. Trimming took off 5 bases at V and 4 bases at J, with 25 bases between the two ends. CDR1 is SEHNR and CDR2 is FQNEAQ in the germline V gene (reference sequence).

The chain carries TRBV7-9 and TRBJ2-3; 8 nucleotides align to TRBD1. This CDR3 contains 15 residues. V lost 5 bases and J lost 4; bases outside the gene matches: 8. Germline CDR1 reads SEHNR; CDR2 reads FQNEAQ (reference sequence). This CDR3 reads CASSPDRVHADTQYF. The CDR3 DNA reads TGTGCCAGCAGCCCGGACAGGGTACATGCAGATACGCAGTATTTT.

This clone has more than one count but fewer than ten. The DNA for the CDR3 is TGCGCCAGCAGCCAAGAGTCCAGGGTGAGTGGCTACACCTTC. Amino acid sequence: CASSQESRVSGYTF. V is TRBV4-1 and J is TRBJ1-2; D perhaps matches TRBD1 (5 bases). V shed 0 bases and J shed 7 bases, with 12 bases lying between them. The CDR3 is 14 amino acids. Germline V gene sequence: CDR1 MGHRA, CDR2 YSYEKL.

Here the CDR3 reads CASSQGLASETQYF. The CDR3 DNA sequence: TGTGCCAGCAGCCAAGGACTGGCTTCGGAGACCCAGTACTTC. This rearrangement joins TRBV6-5 to TRBJ2-5; D might be TRBD2 (5 bases). Germline V gene lookup returns CDR1 MNHEY and CDR2 SVGAGI. The V end was cut by 6 bases, the J end by 5 bases, with 16 bases between. This CDR3 contains 14 residues.

This clone occurred a few times. J is TRBJ1-6 and V is TRBV4-2; 11 bases fit TRBD1. The CDR3 has 17 residues. The junction had 8 bases not matched to a gene; V was cut back by 0 bases and J by 10 bases. Germline assignment: CDR1 LGHNA and CDR2 YNFKEQ. The CDR3 nucleotides are TGTGCCAGCAGCCAAGATACAGGGACAGGGGGTCGGTCACCCCTCCACTTT. Translating it yields CASSQDTGTGGRSPLHF.